This T cell receptor (beta chain) was recorded in a study of cytomegalovirus exposure and HLA in healthy donors. The PCR ran on 60 Vbeta and 13 Jbeta primers. TCRdb's copy holds only in-frame clones and misses some; the assay was immunoSEQ multiplex PCR. Found here are 120,000 to 150,000 clones, over 75% of them singletons; the top ten hold 0.66%. CDR3 length equals 16 residues. The TCR was taken from a male donor in good health and CMV-seronegative. Material for sequencing was PBMCs. V gene TRBV12-2 combines with J gene TRBJ2-7; the table's D call, TRBD2, has no DNA check behind it. TRBV12-2 is reported as a pseudogene. The CDR3 nucleotides are TGTGCAAGTCGCACCCGGAGGGGACTAGCGGGAGTCGAGCAGTACTTC. Translating gives CASRTRRGLAGVEQYF.